Included here is one TCR beta chain sequence, with context. CDR1 LGHDT and CDR2 YNNKEL come from the germline V gene (reference sequence). The CDR3 has 15 residues. This specimen belongs to a study of T cells expressing NK-cell markers. Reanalyzing the 5' RACE reads, TCRdb keeps one entry per CDR3 protein, without DNA. The table lists 400,000 or so distinct CDR3 sequences, with about 10% in the top ten. The genes are TRBV3-1 and TRBJ2-7; with no DNA, the TCRdb D assignment of TRBD2 cannot be verified. This receptor was identified in a woman aged 45 to 65 in good health. The sequenced sample consisted of blood T cells: a sorted CD56 or NKG2C T cell subset, CD4+ or CD8+ T cells, or bulk PBMC T cells (not recorded which). CDR3 loop: CASSLGPAGRYEQYF.